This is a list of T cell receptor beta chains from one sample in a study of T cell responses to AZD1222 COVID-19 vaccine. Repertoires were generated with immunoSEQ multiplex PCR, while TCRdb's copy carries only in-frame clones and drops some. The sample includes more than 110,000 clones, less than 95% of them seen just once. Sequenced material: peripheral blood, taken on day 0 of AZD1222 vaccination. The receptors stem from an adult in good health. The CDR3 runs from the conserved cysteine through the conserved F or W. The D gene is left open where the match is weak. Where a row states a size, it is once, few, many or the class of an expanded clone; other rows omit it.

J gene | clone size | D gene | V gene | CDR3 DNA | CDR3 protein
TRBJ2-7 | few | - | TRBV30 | TGTGCCTGGAGTGCCAAGGTCCGCCGATCAGACGAGCAGTACTTC | CAWSAKVRRSDEQYF
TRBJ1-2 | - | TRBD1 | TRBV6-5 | TGTGCCAGCAGAAGGACAGGGGTCTATGGCTACACCTTC | CASRRTGVYGYTF
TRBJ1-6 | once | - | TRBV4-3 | TGCGCCAGCAGCCAAGACAGGCAGTCAAATTCACCCCTCCACTTT | CASSQDRQSNSPLHF
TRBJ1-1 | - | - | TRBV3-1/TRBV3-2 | TGTGCCAGCAGCCACTGGAACATTTGGCAAACATGGGGTGAAGCTTTCTTT | CASSHWNIWQTWGEAFF
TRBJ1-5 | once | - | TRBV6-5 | TGTGCCAGCAGTTACTCGATAACGGAAAGGAAGAGACATTTT | CASSYSITERKRHF
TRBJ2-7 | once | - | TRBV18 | TGTGCCAGCTCACCACCGATGGGCTCCTACGAGCAGTACTTC | CASSPPMGSYEQYF
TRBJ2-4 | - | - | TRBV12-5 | TGTGCTAGTGGTTTTGGAACCCTAAAAAACATTCAGTACTTC | CASGFGTLKNIQYF
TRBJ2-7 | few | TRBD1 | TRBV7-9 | TGTGCCAGCAGCCCGTGGGACAGACCCTACGAGCAGTACTTC | CASSPWDRPYEQYF
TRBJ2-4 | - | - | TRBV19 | TGTGCCAGTAGTCCACCCCCGGGCCTCGGGCCCAAAAACATTCAGTACTTC | CASSPPPGLGPKNIQYF
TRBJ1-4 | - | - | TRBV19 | TGTGCCAGTAGCCTCGGACAGATCCGCGGGGGTGAAAAACTGTTTTTT | CASSLGQIRGGEKLFF
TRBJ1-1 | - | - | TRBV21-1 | TGTGCCAGCGGGCCCGGGGTGGGCAGGGATACTGAAGCTTTCTTT | CASGPGVGRDTEAFF
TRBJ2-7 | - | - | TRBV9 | TGTGCCAGCAGCGTACAAGCCTACGAGCAGTACTTC | CASSVQAYEQYF
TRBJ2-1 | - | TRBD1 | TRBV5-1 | TGCGCCAGCAGCCCGGGGACAGGGATATACGACAATGAGCAGTTCTTC | CASSPGTGIYDNEQFF
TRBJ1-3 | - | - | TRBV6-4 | TGTGCCAGCAGTGAAAGGCAGGGAGCTGGAAACACCATATATTTT | CASSERQGAGNTIYF
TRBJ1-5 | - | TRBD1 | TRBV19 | TGTGCCAGTAGTGGGGGGACAGGGAACGATCAGCCCCAGCATTTT | CASSGGTGNDQPQHF
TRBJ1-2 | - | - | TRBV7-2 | TGTGCCAGCAGCTTAGTGCCCACAGGGATAGACTATGGCTACACCTTC | CASSLVPTGIDYGYTF